This T cell receptor (beta chain) was recorded in a study of cytomegalovirus exposure and HLA in healthy donors. This clone was detected once. V was clipped by 0 bases and J by 6 bases, with 18 bases between them. Looked up from germline, CDR1 is ENHRY and CDR2 is SYGVKD. This CDR3 is 17 amino acids long. The PCR made use of 60 Vbeta and 13 Jbeta primers. Measured with immunoSEQ multiplex PCR; TCRdb has only the in-frame clones, and not every one. The data hold about 84,000 clones, with less than 80% observed a single time. This TCR came from a middle-aged woman in good health and CMV-seropositive. Sequencing used PBMCs. J is TRBJ1-5 and V is TRBV10-3; tentative D call: TRBD1 (6 bases). CDR3 amino acids: CAISESLGGARVQPQHF. The CDR3 region has the DNA TGTGCCATCAGTGAGTCGTTAGGGGGAGCGAGGGTTCAGCCCCAGCATTTT.